This T cell receptor (beta chain) was found in a study of control samples from healthy donors and cancer patients. Germline V gene lookup returns CDR1 LNHDA and CDR2 SQIVND (reference sequence). CDR3 length equals 13 residues. The junction had 3 bases not matched to a gene; V was cut back by 5 bases and J by 5 bases. With respect to this clone: This sample also contains other DNA sequences that code for the same CDR3.

TCRdb's copy holds only in-frame clones and misses some; the assay was immunoSEQ multiplex PCR. The table lists 120,000 to 150,000 clones, 75% to 95% of them singletons. The chain joins TRBV19 to TRBJ1-2, with 9 bases matching TRBD1. The sequencing sample was made of blood. This sequence was found in a young man in good health. The CDR3, as DNA: TGTGCCAGTAGTGGGGGACAGGGTTATGGCTACACCTTC. It translates to CASSGGQGYGYTF.